This is a list of T cell receptor beta chains from one sample in a study of blood T cell repertoires in COVID-19. The assay was immunoSEQ multiplex PCR, and TCRdb's table has in-frame clones only and misses some. Among around 120,000 clones listed, over 80% were seen once. Sequenced material: peripheral blood. All receptors come from a man aged 65-85 years with acute or convalescent COVID-19. CDR3s include the opening cysteine and the closing phenylalanine or tryptophan. Each record gives: CDR3 protein, CDR3 DNA, J gene, clone size, D gene, V gene. D genes are given only for firm matches. The listing skips clone size in some rows; elsewhere it reads once, few, many or a size class.

CDR3aa: CASSPGKVENEQYF
CDR3nt: TGTGCCAGCAGCCCGGGGAAGGTGGAGAACGAGCAGTACTTC
j_gene: TRBJ2-7
abundance: .
d_gene: .
v_gene: TRBV7-9

CDR3aa: CASSVEGTGGFSTDTQYF
CDR3nt: TGTGCCAGCAGCGTAGAGGGGACAGGGGGTTTCAGCACAGATACGCAGTATTTT
j_gene: TRBJ2-3
abundance: .
d_gene: TRBD1
v_gene: TRBV9

CDR3aa: CASSWGGATETQYF
CDR3nt: TGTGCCAGCAGCTGGGGGGGGGCCACAGAGACCCAGTACTTC
j_gene: TRBJ2-5
abundance: .
d_gene: .
v_gene: TRBV6-6

CDR3aa: CASSSTGNNSPLHF
CDR3nt: TGTGCCAGCAGCTCCACAGGGAACAATTCACCCCTCCACTTT
j_gene: TRBJ1-6
abundance: .
d_gene: .
v_gene: TRBV7-2

CDR3aa: CASSQDKRGAGFTDTQYF
CDR3nt: TGTGCCAGCAGCCAAGATAAAAGGGGCGCGGGGTTTACAGATACGCAGTATTTT
j_gene: TRBJ2-3
abundance: .
d_gene: .
v_gene: TRBV3-1/TRBV3-2

CDR3aa: CAISPGREGDEQYF
CDR3nt: TGTGCCATCAGTCCCGGTCGGGAGGGGGACGAGCAGTACTTC
j_gene: TRBJ2-7
abundance: .
d_gene: TRBD2
v_gene: TRBV10-3

CDR3aa: CASCGENYGYTF
CDR3nt: TGTGCCAGCTGCGGAGAGAACTATGGCTACACCTTC
j_gene: TRBJ1-2
abundance: .
d_gene: .
v_gene: TRBV6-5

CDR3aa: CASSPGQGTQYF
CDR3nt: TGCGCCAGCAGCCCCGGACAGGGAACGCAGTATTTT
j_gene: TRBJ2-3
abundance: once
d_gene: TRBD1
v_gene: TRBV5-1

CDR3aa: CASSLSSDTEAFF
CDR3nt: TGTGCCAGCAGTTTATCGTCAGACACTGAAGCTTTCTTT
j_gene: TRBJ1-1
abundance: .
d_gene: .
v_gene: TRBV27

CDR3aa: CASSQSPGTGGKNEQFF
CDR3nt: TGCGCCAGCAGTCAATCGCCCGGGACAGGGGGTAAAAATGAGCAGTTCTTC
j_gene: TRBJ2-1
abundance: .
d_gene: TRBD1
v_gene: TRBV23-1

CDR3aa: CASSVTAGGTDTQYF
CDR3nt: TGTGCCAGCAGCGTAACAGCGGGGGGCACAGATACGCAGTATTTT
j_gene: TRBJ2-3
abundance: .
d_gene: TRBD2
v_gene: TRBV9

CDR3aa: CASSQDLVGTSHRF
CDR3nt: TGTGCCAGCAGCCAAGATTTGGTTGGGACAAGTCATCGGTTC
j_gene: TRBJ1-2
abundance: few
d_gene: .
v_gene: TRBV3-1/TRBV3-2

CDR3aa: CATSREYGSPYSNQPQHF
CDR3nt: TGTGCCACCAGCAGAGAATACGGGAGCCCTTATAGCAATCAGCCCCAGCATTTT
j_gene: TRBJ1-5
abundance: .
d_gene: .
v_gene: TRBV15

CDR3aa: CASRTGVVGGELFF
CDR3nt: TGTGCCTCCAGGACAGGGGTCGTTGGCGGGGAGCTGTTTTTT
j_gene: TRBJ2-2
abundance: .
d_gene: TRBD1
v_gene: TRBV28

CDR3aa: CASSRQGARYGYTF
CDR3nt: TGTGCCAGCAGTCGACAGGGGGCGAGGTATGGCTACACCTTC
j_gene: TRBJ1-2
abundance: .
d_gene: TRBD1
v_gene: TRBV6-5

CDR3aa: CAWSVGQSNSPLHF
CDR3nt: TGTGCCTGGAGTGTCGGACAGAGTAATTCACCCCTCCACTTT
j_gene: TRBJ1-6
abundance: .
d_gene: .
v_gene: TRBV30

CDR3aa: CASSQTPGQAYEQYF
CDR3nt: TGCGCCAGCAGCCAAACACCGGGACAGGCCTACGAGCAGTACTTC
j_gene: TRBJ2-7
abundance: .
d_gene: TRBD1
v_gene: TRBV4-1

CDR3aa: CASRDKNTEAFF
CDR3nt: TGTGCCAGCCGGGACAAGAACACTGAAGCTTTCTTT
j_gene: TRBJ1-1
abundance: .
d_gene: .
v_gene: TRBV18

CDR3aa: CASTGQYGNEQFF
CDR3nt: TGTGCCAGCACAGGACAGTATGGCAATGAGCAGTTCTTC
j_gene: TRBJ2-1
abundance: .
d_gene: .
v_gene: TRBV2

CDR3aa: CASSQGPNTGSSGNTIYF
CDR3nt: TGTGCCAGCAGCCAAGGACCCAACACAGGCAGCTCTGGAAACACCATATATTTT
j_gene: TRBJ1-3
abundance: .
d_gene: .
v_gene: TRBV3-1/TRBV3-2

CDR3aa: CSVEDSGGYTF
CDR3nt: TGCAGCGTTGAAGATAGTGGTGGCTACACCTTC
j_gene: TRBJ1-2
abundance: .
d_gene: .
v_gene: TRBV29-1

CDR3aa: CASSPRGDTEAFF
CDR3nt: TGTGCCAGCAGTCCAAGAGGCGACACTGAAGCTTTCTTT
j_gene: TRBJ1-1
abundance: once
d_gene: .
v_gene: TRBV12-3/TRBV12-4

CDR3aa: CATRGTSGHNEQFF
CDR3nt: TGTGCCACCCGGGGCACTAGCGGCCACAATGAGCAGTTCTTC
j_gene: TRBJ2-1
abundance: .
d_gene: TRBD2
v_gene: TRBV10-3

CDR3aa: CASSLGARGYEQYF
CDR3nt: TGTGCCAGCAGCTTAGGTGCCAGGGGGTACGAGCAGTACTTC
j_gene: TRBJ2-7
abundance: .
d_gene: TRBD1
v_gene: TRBV7-8

CDR3aa: CASSRRGPRRAGNTIYF
CDR3nt: TGTGCCAGCAGCCGACGTGGTCCCCGGAGGGCTGGAAACACCATATATTTT
j_gene: TRBJ1-3
abundance: once
d_gene: .
v_gene: TRBV6-6

CDR3aa: CASSLGASVGTEAFF
CDR3nt: TGTGCCAGCAGCCTAGGGGCCTCAGTGGGTACTGAAGCTTTCTTT
j_gene: TRBJ1-1
abundance: .
d_gene: .
v_gene: TRBV11-2

CDR3aa: CASSSISGTGGETQYF
CDR3nt: TGTGCCAGCAGCTCCATCTCCGGGACAGGGGGAGAGACCCAGTACTTC
j_gene: TRBJ2-5
abundance: .
d_gene: TRBD1
v_gene: TRBV11-1

CDR3aa: CATRDRGEETQYF
CDR3nt: TGTGCCACCAGAGACAGGGGGGAAGAGACCCAGTACTTC
j_gene: TRBJ2-5
abundance: .
d_gene: TRBD1
v_gene: TRBV3-1/TRBV3-2

CDR3aa: CASSLERGVPYEQYF
CDR3nt: TGTGCCAGCAGCTTAGAGCGCGGGGTTCCCTACGAGCAGTACTTC
j_gene: TRBJ2-7
abundance: .
d_gene: .
v_gene: TRBV7-2

CDR3aa: CASSTGSSGANVLTF
CDR3nt: TGTGCCAGTAGTACAGGGTCATCTGGGGCCAACGTCCTGACTTTC
j_gene: TRBJ2-6
abundance: .
d_gene: .
v_gene: TRBV19

CDR3aa: CASSLGQGANTQYF
CDR3nt: TGTGCCAGTAGCCTCGGACAGGGGGCAAATACGCAGTATTTT
j_gene: TRBJ2-3
abundance: .
d_gene: TRBD1
v_gene: TRBV19

CDR3aa: CASRWTSGEQYF
CDR3nt: TGTGCCAGCAGGTGGACTAGCGGCGAGCAGTACTTC
j_gene: TRBJ2-7
abundance: .
d_gene: TRBD2
v_gene: TRBV2

CDR3aa: CASSFEVNEQFF
CDR3nt: TGTGCCAGCAGCTTTGAGGTCAATGAGCAGTTCTTC
j_gene: TRBJ2-1
abundance: .
d_gene: .
v_gene: TRBV5-5

CDR3aa: CASSSQGGTEAFF
CDR3nt: TGTGCCAGCAGCTCACAGGGTGGGACTGAAGCTTTCTTT
j_gene: TRBJ1-1
abundance: .
d_gene: .
v_gene: TRBV7-3

CDR3aa: CATVRSNEKLFF
CDR3nt: TGTGCCACCGTGAGGAGTAATGAAAAACTGTTTTTT
j_gene: TRBJ1-4
abundance: .
d_gene: .
v_gene: TRBV24-1

CDR3aa: CASSTGELNQPQHF
CDR3nt: TGTGCCAGCAGCACAGGGGAGCTCAATCAGCCCCAGCATTTT
j_gene: TRBJ1-5
abundance: few
d_gene: TRBD1
v_gene: TRBV7-9

CDR3aa: CASSRGQWDNYGYTF
CDR3nt: TGTGCCAGTAGTAGGGGACAGTGGGATAACTATGGCTACACCTTC
j_gene: TRBJ1-2
abundance: .
d_gene: TRBD1
v_gene: TRBV19

CDR3aa: CASSQVDRVSPLHF
CDR3nt: TGTGCCAGCAGCCAAGTCGACAGGGTTTCACCCCTCCACTTT
j_gene: TRBJ1-6
abundance: .
d_gene: TRBD1
v_gene: TRBV14

CDR3aa: CASSWGGRETQYF
CDR3nt: TGTGCCAGCAGCTGGGGGGGCCGGGAGACCCAGTACTTC
j_gene: TRBJ2-5
abundance: .
d_gene: .
v_gene: TRBV11-2

CDR3aa: CASSYGHGYTF
CDR3nt: TGTGCCAGCAGTTATGGGCATGGCTACACCTTC
j_gene: TRBJ1-2
abundance: .
d_gene: .
v_gene: TRBV6-2/TRBV6-3

CDR3aa: CATSDPRTGNTEAFF
CDR3nt: TGTGCCACCAGTGATCCGCGGACAGGGAACACTGAAGCTTTCTTT
j_gene: TRBJ1-1
abundance: .
d_gene: TRBD1
v_gene: TRBV24-1

CDR3aa: CATRQGAQNSPLHF
CDR3nt: TGTGCCACTAGACAGGGGGCGCAGAATTCACCCCTCCACTTT
j_gene: TRBJ1-6
abundance: .
d_gene: TRBD1
v_gene: TRBV15

CDR3aa: CASRTLYPGEAFF
CDR3nt: TGCGCCAGCAGGACACTCTATCCCGGTGAAGCTTTCTTT
j_gene: TRBJ1-1
abundance: .
d_gene: .
v_gene: TRBV23-1

CDR3aa: CASSLKPTGTSTGELFF
CDR3nt: TGTGCCAGCAGTTTGAAACCCACCGGGACATCTACCGGGGAGCTGTTTTTT
j_gene: TRBJ2-2
abundance: .
d_gene: .
v_gene: TRBV27

CDR3aa: CASSLSGGLSTGELFF
CDR3nt: TGTGCCAGCAGTTTATCCGGCGGGCTGAGCACCGGGGAGCTGTTTTTT
j_gene: TRBJ2-2
abundance: .
d_gene: .
v_gene: TRBV27

CDR3aa: CASSLRGVYGYTF
CDR3nt: TGTGCCAGCAGTCTCAGGGGGGTCTATGGCTACACCTTC
j_gene: TRBJ1-2
abundance: .
d_gene: TRBD1
v_gene: TRBV12-3/TRBV12-4